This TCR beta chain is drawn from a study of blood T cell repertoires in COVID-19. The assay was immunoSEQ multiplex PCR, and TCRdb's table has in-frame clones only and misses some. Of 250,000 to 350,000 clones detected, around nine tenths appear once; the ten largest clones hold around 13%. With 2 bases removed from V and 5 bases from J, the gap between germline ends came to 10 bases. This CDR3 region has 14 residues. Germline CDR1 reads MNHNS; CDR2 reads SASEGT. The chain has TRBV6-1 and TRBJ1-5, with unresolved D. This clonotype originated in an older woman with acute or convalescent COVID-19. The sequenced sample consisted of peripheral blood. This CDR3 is CASSEIAGYQPQHF. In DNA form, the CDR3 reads TGTGCCAGCAGTGAAATCGCAGGTTATCAGCCCCAGCATTTT.